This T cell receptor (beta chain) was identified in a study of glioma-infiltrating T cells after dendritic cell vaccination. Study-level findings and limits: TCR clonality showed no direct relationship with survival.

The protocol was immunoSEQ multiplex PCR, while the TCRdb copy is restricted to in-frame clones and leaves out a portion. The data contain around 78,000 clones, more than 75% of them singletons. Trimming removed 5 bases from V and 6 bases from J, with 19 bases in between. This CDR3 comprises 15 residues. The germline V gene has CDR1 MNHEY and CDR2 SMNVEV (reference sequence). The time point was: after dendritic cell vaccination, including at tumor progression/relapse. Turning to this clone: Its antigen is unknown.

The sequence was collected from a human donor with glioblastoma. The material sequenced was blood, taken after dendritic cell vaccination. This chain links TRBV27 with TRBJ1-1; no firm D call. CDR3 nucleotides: TGTGCCAGCAGTCCCTCTCGGGGTCTCGGGGCTGAAGCTTTCTTT. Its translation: CASSPSRGLGAEAFF.